This TCR beta chain comes out of a study of T cell repertoires in cytomegalovirus infection. Study-level information: Signatures in public TCR beta sequences pointed to both CMV infection and matching HLA type.

Study-level findings and limits: CMV-specific HLA-C-restricted TCR beta clonotypes dominated the ex vivo response.

TCRdb passed the reads through MiXCR, listing each CDR3 protein once. In the table there are around 450,000 distinct CDR3 sequences, about a third of which are singletons. A note on this clonotype: What it recognizes is unknown.

The CDR3 covers 14 residues. Germline CDR1 is SGHKS and CDR2 is YYEKEE (reference sequence). Between the trimmed V and J ends, which lost 6 bases and 6 bases, there was a span of 18 bases. Sequencing input: PBMCs. This sequence was found in a human donor in good health (CMV status not recorded). Some clones in this sample may be carry-over from other donors' samples. The chain carries TRBV5-5 and TRBJ1-2; D gene unclear. The CDR3 DNA follows: TGTGCCAGCACCCTGGCTGGGCGTCGTGATGGCTACACCTTC. Translating it yields CASTLAGRRDGYTF.